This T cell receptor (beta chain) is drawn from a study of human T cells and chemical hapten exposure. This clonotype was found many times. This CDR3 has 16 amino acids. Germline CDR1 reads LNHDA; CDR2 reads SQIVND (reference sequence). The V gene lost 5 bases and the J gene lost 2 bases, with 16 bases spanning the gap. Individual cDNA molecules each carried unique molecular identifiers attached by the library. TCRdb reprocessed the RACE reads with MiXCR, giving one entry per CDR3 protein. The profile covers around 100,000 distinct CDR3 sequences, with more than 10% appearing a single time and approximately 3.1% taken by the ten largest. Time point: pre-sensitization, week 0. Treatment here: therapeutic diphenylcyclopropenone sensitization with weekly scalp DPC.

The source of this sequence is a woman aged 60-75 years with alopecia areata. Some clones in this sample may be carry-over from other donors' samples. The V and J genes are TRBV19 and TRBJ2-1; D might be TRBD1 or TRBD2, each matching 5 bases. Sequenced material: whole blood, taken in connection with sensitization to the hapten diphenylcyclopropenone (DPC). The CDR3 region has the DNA TGTGCCAGTAGTTCCCAGGGAGTTGCACCCTACAATGAGCAGTTCTTC. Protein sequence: CASSSQGVAPYNEQFF. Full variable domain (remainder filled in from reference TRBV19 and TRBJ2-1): DGGITQSPKYLFRKEGQNVTLSCEQNLNHDAMYWYRQDPGQGLRLIYYSQIVNDFQKGDIAEGYSVSREKKESFPLTVTSAQKNPTAFYLCASSSQGVAPYNEQFFGPGTRLTVL.